The 2 T cell receptor beta chains presented below share a single source sample, sequenced in a study of shared clonotypes between healthy human individuals. Generated by immunoSEQ multiplex PCR, the TCRdb table keeps only in-frame clones and is missing some. Of approximately 530,000 clones detected, roughly 95% appear once; the ten largest clones hold 0.055% to 0.075%. The sequencing input was naive CD4+ T cells sorted from blood. Subset specified: CD45RA+ positively selected. These receptors originate from a young woman in good health.

The CDR3 DNA reads as TGCGCCAGCAGCCACCTGTGGGAAACTGAAGCTTTCTTT. Protein sequence: CASSHLWETEAFF. The J gene is TRBJ1-1, the V gene TRBV4-1; the D is unclear. Germline V gene sequence: CDR1 MGHRA, CDR2 YSYEKL. CDR3 size: 13 residues. V was trimmed by 3 bases and J by 5 bases, leaving 10 bases between them.

The CDR3 nucleotides read TGTGCCAGCAGCCCTTCGACTAGCGCCTCCTACGAGCAGTACTTC. Its protein product is CASSPSTSASYEQYF. The rearrangement links TRBV7-3 to TRBJ2-7; TRBD2 aligns across 8 bases. This CDR3 is 15 amino acids long. V was clipped by 5 bases and J by 0 bases; unmatched bases: 6. Germline values: CDR1 SGHTA, CDR2 FQGTGA. Variable domain in full (rest from reference TRBV7-3 and TRBJ2-7): GAGVSQTPSNKVTEKGKYVELRCDPISGHTALYWYRQSLGQGPEFLIYFQGTGAADDSGLPNDRFFAVRPEGSVSTLKIQRTERGDSAVYLCASSPSTSASYEQYFGPGTRLTVT.